Below, one T cell receptor beta chain is given with its context. Its antigen specificity is not known. One base away there is no much larger clone; base qualities are not given. The immunoSEQ Assay, a bias-controlled multiplex PCR, was used to amplify TCRbeta CDR3 regions from genomic DNA. The paper's processing steps were these. The number of nucleated cells in each sample was estimated from the amplification of reference gene primers within the assay. Sequence reads were collapsed and filtered to measure the absolute abundance of every unique TCRbeta CDR3 rearrangement. For each sample, productive Simpson clonality was calculated as the square root of Simpson's diversity index over productive rearrangements. TCRdb took over this immuneACCESS table, retaining in-frame rearrangements with V and J assigned. Such tables are incomplete; in checked studies, under half of the missing clones stem from an unresolved V gene, and the remainder is unexplained. V, J and clone size derive from that table, while D and trimming were established from the DNA sequence. This sample is represented by about 59,000 clones; around 86% of them were singletons. The ten largest clones take up under 30% of the sample.

These data come from a study of blood T cell repertoires in COVID-19 (dated by TCRdb to the early 2020s). With regard to the full study: Samples covering the acute and convalescent phases of COVID-19 were provided by collaborators in the United States, Italy and Spain. The material from the prospective study consisted of cDNA or gDNA derived from T cells, B-cell-depleted T cells, or PBMCs. Deeply sampled blood TCRbeta repertoires from subjects exposed to, actively infected with, or recovered from COVID-19 were included in the dataset. The repertoires were released in a freely available public database meant as a resource for research on the immune response to SARS-CoV-2. Samples were obtained from the ongoing ImmuneRACE study (first 160 participants) and from 1,254 subjects provided by 6 global collaborators. Nearly every sample came with metadata listing a de-identified subject ID, COVID-19 status, age in years and sex. Where HLA class I and class II types were available, the types were taken from metadata supplied by the sample provider, not from assay-based typing. Overall study results and their limits: The quantity of clinical and demographic metadata differed by source and by participant and was supplied without curation.

CDR1 and CDR2, per the germline V gene (reference sequence), are LNHDA and SQIVND. V loses 7 bases at its end and J loses 1 base; junction bases beyond the gene matches: 15. There are 18 amino acids in the CDR3, from cysteine to phenylalanine inclusive. The CDR3 DNA has 54 bases and is translated from base 1. The collaborating institutions used their own protocols to collect whole blood in K2EDTA tubes. For TCRbeta analysis, collaborators shipped samples in one of three forms: frozen whole blood, isolated PBMCs, or DNA extracted from either of those sample types. The TCR originated in a woman of 80 years or more with active or convalescent COVID-19. The V gene is TRBV19 and the J gene is TRBJ1-4, with 7 junctional bases fitting TRBD1. The sequencing input was peripheral blood. This receptor has the CDR3 CASTETGHPHLTNEKLFF. The sequence in DNA is TGTGCCAGTACCGAGACAGGGCACCCACATCTAACTAATGAAAAACTGTTTTTT. Outside the CDR3, residues come from the reference TRBV19 and TRBJ1-4 proteins, so the full variable domain is: DGGITQSPKYLFRKEGQNVTLSCEQNLNHDAMYWYRQDPGQGLRLIYYSQIVNDFQKGDIAEGYSVSREKKESFPLTVTSAQKNPTAFYLCASTETGHPHLTNEKLFFGSGTQLSVL.